These 2 T cell receptor beta chains share one sample of origin, sequenced in a study of T-cell reconstitution after alpha-beta-depleted transplantation in children. Unique molecular identifiers were used to barcode this TCRbeta library. TCRdb analysed the PCR reads with MiXCR anew, one entry per CDR3 protein. The data show 500,000 to 750,000 distinct CDR3 sequences, 20% to 30% seen once. Sample: PBMCs, taken before TCRalphabeta/CD19-depleted stem cell transplant. The receptors were sampled from a boy under three years old with Wiskott-Aldrich syndrome, due to receive a stem cell transplant.

This clonotype was counted a few times. The gene calls are TRBV28 and TRBJ1-1, with D perhaps TRBD1 (6 bases). V was pared by 5 bases and J by 4 bases, with 17 bases between. Germline assignment: CDR1 MDHEN and CDR2 SYDVKM. CDR3 size: 15 residues. The CDR3 loop is CASSMIQGIVTEAFF. The CDR3 coding sequence is TGTGCCAGCAGTATGATACAGGGAATCGTCACTGAAGCTTTCTTT.

A few counts support this clonotype. V and J are TRBV7-9 and TRBJ1-6; D remains ambiguous. This CDR3 has 14 amino acids. CDR1 and CDR2 from the germline V gene are SEHNR and FQNEAQ (reference sequence). V lost 3 bases to trimming and J lost 7 bases, with 10 bases between them. The CDR3 nucleotides read TGTGCCAGCAGCTTCTCCAGCCGCAATTCACCCCTCCACTTT. This sequence encodes CASSFSSRNSPLHF.